These 32 T cell receptor beta chains came from one sample sequenced in a study of T cells after yellow fever vaccination. Each CDR3 protein gets one entry after TCRdb re-called the 5' RACE reads with MiXCR. The repertoire has some 350,000 distinct CDR3 sequences, 6.2% of them found once; the top ten carry about 15%. Sequenced here: PBMCs, sampled 5 days after the yellow fever booster vaccination. The receptors were gathered from a man aged 30 to 39 who received the YFV17D yellow fever vaccine.

At least ten counts were recorded for this clonotype. The V call is TRBV5-4, the J call TRBJ1-6, with D tentatively TRBD1 (5 bases). Deletions cut 4 bases from V and 0 bases from J, with 8 bases between. This CDR3 spans 15 amino acids. CDR1 SGHNT and CDR2 YYREEE come from the germline V gene (reference sequence). The CDR3 region is CASSEGSSYNSPLHF. The CDR3 DNA reads TGTGCCAGCAGCGAGGGGAGCTCCTATAATTCACCCCTCCACTTT.

This clonotype showed up many times. The rearrangement links TRBV7-2 to TRBJ2-7; unclear D gene. The CDR3 is 13 residues long. Germline loops: CDR1 SGHTA, CDR2 FQGNSA. With 1 base removed from V and 7 bases from J, the gap between germline ends came to 11 bases. The CDR3 region is CASSLVGSGEQYF. Here the CDR3 DNA reads TGTGCCAGCAGCTTAGTAGGGTCCGGGGAGCAGTACTTC.

The chain recombines TRBV6-2 or TRBV6-3 with TRBJ2-1; 7 bases fit TRBD2. The CDR3 extends over 16 amino acids. V lost 6 bases and J lost 2; bases outside the gene matches: 10. Germline loops: CDR1 MNHEY, CDR2 SVGEGT. Here the CDR3 DNA reads TGTGCCAGCAGCTTTGTAGCGGGTATCACCTACAATGAGCAGTTCTTC. As protein: CASSFVAGITYNEQFF.

The chain recombines TRBV6-2 or TRBV6-3 with TRBJ2-7; perhaps TRBD2 as D (5 bases). The germline gives CDR1 MNHEY, CDR2 SVGEGT. CDR3 length: 16 amino acids. Trimming left V 6 bases short and J 6 bases short, with 24 bases between. In DNA, the CDR3 is TGTGCCAGCAGACCCTCGGCGGGCCCTGCGAGAGTCGAGCAGTACTTC. Protein product: CASRPSAGPARVEQYF.

The rearrangement joins TRBV14 to TRBJ2-1; perhaps TRBD1 as D (6 bases). The length of the CDR3 is 14 residues. The germline V gene has CDR1 SGHDN and CDR2 FVKESK. V dropped 4 bases and J dropped 1 base, with 8 bases sitting between them. CDR3: CASSRGHSYNEQFF. In DNA, the CDR3 is TGTGCCAGCAGCCGGGGACATTCCTACAATGAGCAGTTCTTC.

This clonotype was observed at least ten times. The chain links TRBV20-1 to TRBJ2-7, with TRBD1 matching over 8 bases. V lost 6 bases, J lost 5 bases, and 6 bases stayed unmatched. The CDR3 extends over 12 amino acids. Germline V gives CDR1 DFQATT, CDR2 SNEGSKA (reference sequence). The CDR3 region has the DNA TGCAGTGCCGGACAGGGTACCGACGAGCAGTACTTC. As protein: CSAGQGTDEQYF.

This clonotype was seen a few times. This rearrangement joins TRBV20-1 to TRBJ2-5; D is perhaps TRBD1 (5 bases). The CDR3 is 15 amino acids. V was clipped by 0 bases and J by 1 base, with 12 bases between them. Germline V lookup: CDR1 DFQATT, CDR2 SNEGSKA (reference sequence). CDR3 in amino acids: CSARDPIQGQETQYF. The CDR3 DNA is TGCAGTGCTAGAGATCCGATTCAGGGCCAAGAGACCCAGTACTTC.

This clonotype was detected ten times or more. V and J are TRBV7-3 and TRBJ2-2; 7 bases fit TRBD2. This CDR3 region has 16 residues. CDR1 is SGHTA and CDR2 is FQGTGA in the germline V gene. Trimming at V came to 2 bases and at J to 4 bases, leaving 7 bases not matched to a gene. The CDR3 protein is CASSLRGPGGTGELFF. The CDR3 nucleotides are TGTGCCAGCAGCTTACGGGGACCGGGGGGCACCGGGGAGCTGTTTTTT.

The chain combines TRBV5-1 with TRBJ2-5; D is unresolved. The germline V gene encodes CDR1 SGHRS and CDR2 YFSETQ. CDR3 length equals 14 residues. Between the trimmed V and J ends, which lost 0 bases and 5 bases, there was a span of 11 bases. The chain's CDR3 is CASSLETSWETQYF. In DNA, the CDR3 is TGCGCCAGCAGCTTGGAGACCTCCTGGGAGACCCAGTACTTC.

This clonotype was detected a few times. The chain employs TRBV7-9 and TRBJ2-1, with D tentatively TRBD1 (6 bases). The V end lost 8 bases, the J end lost 10 bases, and 15 bases lay between the germline ends. Germline V CDR1 and CDR2: SEHNR, FQNEAQ (reference sequence). The CDR3 is made up of 12 amino acids. CDR3 protein: CASGRRQGEQFF. For the CDR3, the DNA is TGTGCCAGCGGCCGCCGGCAGGGGGAGCAGTTCTTC.

The J gene is TRBJ1-2, the V gene TRBV7-9; 7 positions agree with TRBD1. This CDR3 contains 14 residues. Germline-derived CDR1 and CDR2 are SEHNR and FQNEAQ (reference sequence). J gave up 0 bases and V 7 bases, and 5 bases lay outside the gene matches. CDR3 DNA: TGTGCCAGCACCTGGGACAGTCCTAACTATGGCTACACCTTC. Protein: CASTWDSPNYGYTF.

Only a few counts were recorded for this clonotype. The gene calls are TRBV12-3 or TRBV12-4 and TRBJ2-7; D is perhaps TRBD1 (6 bases). The CDR3 is 16 residues long. Trimming pared 1 base from V and 5 bases from J, leaving 18 bases between. In DNA form, the CDR3 reads TGTGCCAGCAGTTTAGGAGTCAGGGGATCCCCCCACGAGCAGTACTTC. Amino acid sequence: CASSLGVRGSPHEQYF.

This clonotype was seen many times. The chain has TRBV15 and TRBJ1-5; D ambiguous. The CDR3 is 14 residues long. CDR1 and CDR2 (germline): LNHNV, YYDKDF (reference sequence). V was trimmed by 2 bases and J by 6 bases, leaving 11 bases between them. CDR3 DNA: TGTGCCACCAGCAGATCGGTGGGCCCTCAGCCCCAGCATTTT. Translation: CATSRSVGPQPQHF.

The chain couples TRBV6-2 or TRBV6-3 to TRBJ2-5; the D is unclear. The CDR3 extends over 11 amino acids. The V gene's germline CDR1 is MNHEY and CDR2 SVGEGT. Trimming took off 6 bases at V and 5 bases at J, with 7 bases between the two ends. This chain's CDR3 is CASSQDETQYF. In nucleotides, the CDR3 is TGTGCCAGCAGCCAGGACGAGACCCAGTACTTC.

There are many counts of this clonotype. This rearrangement joins TRBV7-6 to TRBJ2-7, with a weak D call TRBD2 (5 bases). The V gene lost 4 bases and the J gene lost 0 bases, with 16 bases spanning the gap. CDR3 length: 16 residues. The germline gives CDR1 SGHVS, CDR2 FNYEAQ. The CDR3 nucleotides read TGTGCCAGCAGCTCCGAGGGCGGGCGAAGCTCCTACGAGCAGTACTTC. Protein: CASSSEGGRSSYEQYF. The variable domain in full, completed from reference TRBV7-6 and TRBJ2-7, reads GAGVSQSPRYKVTKRGQDVALRCDPISGHVSLYWYRQALGQGPEFLTYFNYEAQQDKSGLPNDRFSAERPEGSISTLTIQRTEQRDSAMYRCASSSEGGRSSYEQYFGPGTRLTVT.

The V call is TRBV7-6, the J call TRBJ2-7; D tentatively reads TRBD1 or TRBD2 (6 bases each). The CDR3 loop spans 15 amino acids. From germline, CDR1 is SGHVS and CDR2 FNYEAQ. Trimming took 4 bases from V and 7 from J, leaving 20 bases between them. As DNA, the CDR3 is TGTGCCAGCAGCTCCTGGGGGGCTGGACCTGGGGAGCAGTACTTC. Translated, it gives CASSSWGAGPGEQYF.

This clonotype was counted many times. V gene TRBV7-9 combines with J gene TRBJ2-5; D may be TRBD2 (6 bases). The CDR3 contains 15 residues. Trimming pared 1 base from V and 7 bases from J, leaving 16 bases between. Per germline, CDR1 SEHNR and CDR2 FQNEAQ (reference sequence). CDR3 residues: CASSLEAGFQGTQYF. In DNA, the CDR3 is TGTGCCAGCAGCTTAGAAGCGGGCTTCCAGGGGACCCAGTACTTC.

This clonotype was recorded many times. CDR3 in amino acids: CASMGLGGPNTEAFF. CDR3 nucleotide sequence: TGTGCCAGCATGGGACTCGGGGGGCCGAACACTGAAGCTTTCTTT. The chain uses TRBV21-1 and TRBJ1-1. TRBV21-1 is described as a pseudogene. The CDR3 runs to 15 residues.

The gene calls are TRBV5-4 and TRBJ2-3, with a possible D match to TRBD1 (6 bases). V was trimmed by 4 bases and J by 2 bases, leaving 17 bases between them. There are 16 residues in the CDR3. Germline V gene sequence: CDR1 SGHNT, CDR2 YYREEE (reference sequence). CDR3: CASSLQRDIITDTQYF. DNA for the CDR3: TGTGCCAGCAGCCTCCAACGGGACATTATCACAGATACGCAGTATTTT. Full variable domain (remainder filled in from reference TRBV5-4 and TRBJ2-3): ETGVTQSPTHLIKTRGQQVTLRCSSQSGHNTVSWYQQALGQGPQFIFQYYREEENGRGNFPPRFSGLQFPNYSSELNVNALELDDSALYLCASSLQRDIITDTQYFGPGTRLTVL.

This clonotype was detected ten times or more. The gene calls are TRBV29-1 and TRBJ2-1, with 14 bases that match TRBD2. V lost 3 bases to trimming and J lost 1 base; unmatched junction nucleotides: 14. There are 20 residues in the CDR3. Germline assignment: CDR1 SQVTM and CDR2 ANQGSEA. The CDR3 loop reads CSVDPGGLAGEFGSYNEQFF. CDR3 sequence (DNA): TGCAGCGTTGATCCCGGGGGACTAGCGGGAGAGTTTGGGTCCTACAATGAGCAGTTCTTC.

In this sample, this clonotype turned up a few times. J is TRBJ2-2 and V is TRBV7-9; D is undetermined. The germline V and J ends were trimmed by 1 base and 4 bases, with 4 bases remaining between them. The CDR3 has 13 residues. In germline, CDR1 is SEHNR, CDR2 FQNEAQ (reference sequence). CDR3 amino acids: CASSLVITGELFF. The DNA of the CDR3 is TGTGCCAGCAGCTTAGTTATCACCGGGGAGCTGTTTTTT.

This clonotype occurred a few times. This chain connects TRBV10-3 to TRBJ2-2, with 7 bases fitting TRBD1. Trimming cost V 6 bases and J 3 bases; bases outside gene matches: 10. In germline, CDR1 is ENHRY, CDR2 SYGVKD. The CDR3 loop spans 16 amino acids. Written as DNA, the CDR3 is TGTGCCATCAGCGATGTCGAAACAGGGGACACCGGGGAGCTGTTTTTT. Amino acids: CAISDVETGDTGELFF.

The genes are TRBV28 and TRBJ1-2, with D unresolved. CDR1 and CDR2 from the germline V gene are MDHEN and SYDVKM. The CDR3 sequence is 16 residues long. V lost 2 bases and J lost 7, with 20 bases in between. In nucleotides, the CDR3 is TGTGCCAGCAGTTTACTCACAGACGTCGGGGTTAGTGGCTACACCTTC. This sequence encodes CASSLLTDVGVSGYTF.

The chain uses TRBV7-2 and TRBJ2-3; no definite D call. The germline V gene encodes CDR1 SGHTA and CDR2 FQGNSA. The ends were cut back, 3 bases at V and 0 bases at J, with 13 bases in the middle. This CDR3 is 16 amino acids long. Written as DNA, the CDR3 is TGTGCCAGCAGCTTGGGGAACGTCGCTAGCACAGATACGCAGTATTTT. Translating gives CASSLGNVASTDTQYF.

Comments on this clonotype: Its ends do not fully match the called genes, so a read error is possible. The V call is TRBV3-1, the J call TRBJ2-3, with D tentatively TRBD1 (5 bases). The length of the CDR3 is 15 residues. Germline V gene sequence: CDR1 LGHDT, CDR2 YNNKEL (reference sequence). The CDR3 region is CASCKQGLSTHTQYF. The CDR3, as DNA: TGTGCCAGCTGCAAGCAGGGCCTTTCCACACATACGCAGTATTTT.

This chain connects TRBV9 to TRBJ2-3; 7 bases agree with TRBD2. This CDR3 is 16 amino acids long. V lost 3 bases, J lost 2 bases, and 9 bases stayed unmatched. The germline V gene encodes CDR1 SGDLS and CDR2 YYNGEE. The CDR3 region is CASSGGGDPLTDTQYF. For the CDR3, the DNA is TGTGCCAGCAGCGGGGGGGGGGACCCGCTCACAGATACGCAGTATTTT.

Many counts were recorded for this clonotype. The chain links TRBV20-1 to TRBJ2-1, with no clear D. Germline lookup yields CDR1 DFQATT and CDR2 SNEGSKA (reference sequence). The V end was cut by 3 bases, the J end by 4 bases, with 10 bases between. The CDR3 extends over 13 amino acids. CDR3 residues: CSASARKYNEQFF. The CDR3 DNA follows: TGCAGTGCTAGTGCCAGGAAATACAATGAGCAGTTCTTC.

This clonotype was found a few times. The rearrangement joins TRBV7-2 to TRBJ2-2, with D possibly being TRBD2 (5 bases). The germline CDR1 and CDR2 sequences are SGHTA and FQGNSA. The CDR3 extends over 14 amino acids. With 5 bases removed from V and 3 bases from J, the gap between germline ends came to 10 bases. The CDR3 sequence: CASSPGEYTGELFF. In nucleotides, the CDR3 is TGTGCCAGCAGCCCCGGGGAGTACACCGGGGAGCTGTTTTTT. The variable domain in full, completed from reference TRBV7-2 and TRBJ2-2, reads GAGVSQSPSNKVTEKGKDVELRCDPISGHTALYWYRQSLGQGLEFLIYFQGNSAPDKSGLPSDRFSAERTGGSVSTLTIQRTQQEDSAVYLCASSPGEYTGELFFGEGSRLTVL.

This clonotype was detected ten times or more. The rearrangement links TRBV24-1 to TRBJ2-1; 12 nucleotides match TRBD1. Germline CDR1 KGHDR, CDR2 SFDVKD. This CDR3 spans 16 amino acids. J gave up 9 bases and V 3 bases, and 8 bases lay outside the gene matches. CDR3 in amino acids: CATSDPGTGGEGEQFF. DNA for the CDR3: TGTGCCACCAGTGATCCCGGGACAGGGGGCGAAGGTGAGCAGTTCTTC.

The genes are TRBV29-1 and TRBJ1-2; D is uncertain. CDR1 is SQVTM, CDR2 ANQGSEA, per germline. CDR3 length: 14 amino acids. Trimming left V 1 base short and J 6 bases short, with 15 bases between. The DNA for the CDR3 is TGCAGCGTTGAAGTTAGAATGATTGGAGATGGCTACACCTTC. Translating it yields CSVEVRMIGDGYTF.

This clonotype has at least ten counts. CDR3 DNA: TGCGCCAGCAGCCAGGGGCAGGAGACCCAGTACTTC. Translating gives CASSQGQETQYF. The rearrangement links TRBV5-1 to TRBJ2-5, with D possibly being TRBD1 (6 bases). Germline V gene sequence: CDR1 SGHRS, CDR2 YFSETQ. Trimming stripped 4 bases from V and 5 bases from J, with 9 bases between. CDR3 size: 12 residues.

The genes are TRBV4-3 and TRBJ1-1, with TRBD1 as a possible D gene (5 bases). Per the germline V gene, CDR1 is LGHNA and CDR2 is YSLEER. The V and J ends lost 0 bases and 0 bases respectively, with 11 bases between them. The CDR3 runs to 16 residues. This CDR3 is CASSQDGGRLNTEAFF. The DNA of the CDR3 is TGCGCCAGCAGCCAAGACGGGGGACGGTTGAACACTGAAGCTTTCTTT.